In this sample, the clone carrying this T cell receptor (beta chain) is medium-sized. Its antigen is currently unknown. The data were taken from a study of HIV-infected patients and healthy controls. Study outcomes and limitations: Healthy controls carried many MAIT alpha-chain CDR3s, while HIV+ repertoires had few.

No cell fractionation was done, so the repertoire covers all unsorted peripheral blood T cells. Around 0.5 ug RNA was reverse transcribed with alpha and beta constant-region primers. Each of the alpha and beta chains got its own library through chain-specific third strand synthesis with indices. All rearrangements within a chain used one primer pair; cDNA molecules carried barcodes. A 5' RACE adapter with a random hexamer and the SP2 primer site was joined to cDNA. TCRdb independently ran MiXCR on the 5' RACE reads; one entry per CDR3 protein. In the table there are about 17,000 distinct CDR3 sequences, 4.5% to 7% of which are singletons. Germline-derived CDR1 and CDR2 are LGHDT and YNNKEL (reference sequence). CDR3 length: 17 amino acids. V gave up 0 bases and J gave up 3 bases, with 15 bases separating them.

The chain couples TRBV3-1 to TRBJ1-3, with a possible D match to TRBD1 (6 bases). This receptor was identified in an adult in good health. The sequenced material came from blood. CDR3 bases: TGTGCCAGCAGCCAAGATAGGGACATTCGATTTGGAAACACCATATATTTT. Translation gives CASSQDRDIRFGNTIYF.